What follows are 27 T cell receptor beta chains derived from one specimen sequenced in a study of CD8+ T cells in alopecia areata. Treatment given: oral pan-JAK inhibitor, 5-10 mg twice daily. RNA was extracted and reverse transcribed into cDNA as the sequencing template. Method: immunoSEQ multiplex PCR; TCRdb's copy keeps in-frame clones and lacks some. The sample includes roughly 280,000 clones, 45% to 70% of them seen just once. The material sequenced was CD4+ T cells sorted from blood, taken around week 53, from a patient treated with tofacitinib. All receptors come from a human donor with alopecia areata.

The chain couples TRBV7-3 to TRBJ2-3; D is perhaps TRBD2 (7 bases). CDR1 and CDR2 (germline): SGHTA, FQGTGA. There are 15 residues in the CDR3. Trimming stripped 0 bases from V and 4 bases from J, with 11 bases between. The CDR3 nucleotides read TGTGCCAGCAGCTTAACGCAGGGGAGGGCAGATACGCAGTATTTT. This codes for CASSLTQGRADTQYF.

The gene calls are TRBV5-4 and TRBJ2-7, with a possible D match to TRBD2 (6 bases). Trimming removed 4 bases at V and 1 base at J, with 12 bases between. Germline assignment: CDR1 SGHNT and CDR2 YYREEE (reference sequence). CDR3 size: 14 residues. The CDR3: CASSPTGDSYEQYF. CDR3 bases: TGTGCCAGCAGCCCTACGGGAGATTCCTACGAGCAGTACTTC.

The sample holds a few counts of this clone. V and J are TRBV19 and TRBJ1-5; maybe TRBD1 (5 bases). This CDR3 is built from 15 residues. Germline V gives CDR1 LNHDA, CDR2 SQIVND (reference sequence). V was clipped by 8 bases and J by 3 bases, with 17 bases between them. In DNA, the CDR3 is TGTGCCAGTCGGAAGGGACCAAACGACAATCAGCCCCAGCATTTT. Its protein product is CASRKGPNDNQPQHF.

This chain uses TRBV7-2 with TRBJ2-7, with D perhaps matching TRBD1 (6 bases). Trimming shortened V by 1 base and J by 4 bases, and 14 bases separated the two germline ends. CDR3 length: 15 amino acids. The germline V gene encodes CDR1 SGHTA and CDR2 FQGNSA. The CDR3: CASSLGSGGPYEQYF. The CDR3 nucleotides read TGTGCCAGCAGCTTAGGAAGTGGGGGCCCTTACGAGCAGTACTTC. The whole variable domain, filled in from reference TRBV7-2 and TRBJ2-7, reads GAGVSQSPSNKVTEKGKDVELRCDPISGHTALYWYRQSLGQGLEFLIYFQGNSAPDKSGLPSDRFSAERTGGSVSTLTIQRTQQEDSAVYLCASSLGSGGPYEQYFGPGTRLTVT.

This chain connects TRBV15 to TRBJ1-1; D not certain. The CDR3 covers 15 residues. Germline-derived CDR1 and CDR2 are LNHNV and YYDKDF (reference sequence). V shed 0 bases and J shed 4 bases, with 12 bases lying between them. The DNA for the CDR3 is TGTGCCACCAGCAGAGAAGCGTCTCGGGGCACTGAAGCTTTCTTT. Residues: CATSREASRGTEAFF.

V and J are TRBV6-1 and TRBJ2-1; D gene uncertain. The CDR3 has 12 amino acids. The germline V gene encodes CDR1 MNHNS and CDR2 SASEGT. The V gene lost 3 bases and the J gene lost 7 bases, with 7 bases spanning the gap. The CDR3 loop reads CASSDTVNEQFF. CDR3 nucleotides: TGTGCCAGCAGTGACACAGTAAATGAGCAGTTCTTC.

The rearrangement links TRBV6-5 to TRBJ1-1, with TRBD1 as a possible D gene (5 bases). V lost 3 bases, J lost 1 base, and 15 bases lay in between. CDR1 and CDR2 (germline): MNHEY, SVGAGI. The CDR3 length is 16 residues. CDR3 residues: CASSYGFRQRNTEAFF. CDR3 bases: TGTGCCAGCAGTTATGGTTTTCGACAGAGGAACACTGAAGCTTTCTTT.

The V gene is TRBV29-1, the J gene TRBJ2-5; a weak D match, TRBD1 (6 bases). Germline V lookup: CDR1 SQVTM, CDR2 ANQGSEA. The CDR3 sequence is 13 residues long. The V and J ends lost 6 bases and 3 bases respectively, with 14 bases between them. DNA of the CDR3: TGCAGCGTAGGGGACAACCACAAAGAGACCCAGTACTTC. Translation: CSVGDNHKETQYF.

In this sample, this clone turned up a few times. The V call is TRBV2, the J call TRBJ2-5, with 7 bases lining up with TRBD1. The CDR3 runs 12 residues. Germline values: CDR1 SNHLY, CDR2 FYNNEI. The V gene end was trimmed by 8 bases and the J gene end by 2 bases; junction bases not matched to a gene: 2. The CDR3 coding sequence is TGTGCCAGCGACAGGGTTCAAGAGACCCAGTACTTC. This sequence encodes CASDRVQETQYF.

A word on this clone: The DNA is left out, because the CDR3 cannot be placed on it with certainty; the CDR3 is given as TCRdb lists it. The CDR3 here is CASILGNTQYF. The J gene is TRBJ2-3, the V gene TRBV6-1. CDR1 and CDR2 (germline): MNHNS, SASEGT. The CDR3 spans 11 residues, counting both ends.

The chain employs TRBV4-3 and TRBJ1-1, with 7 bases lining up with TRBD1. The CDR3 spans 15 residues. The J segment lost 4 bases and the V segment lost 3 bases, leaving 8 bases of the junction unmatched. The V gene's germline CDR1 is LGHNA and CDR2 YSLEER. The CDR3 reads CASSHMTGLGTEAFF. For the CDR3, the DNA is TGCGCCAGCAGCCATATGACAGGGCTCGGCACTGAAGCTTTCTTT.

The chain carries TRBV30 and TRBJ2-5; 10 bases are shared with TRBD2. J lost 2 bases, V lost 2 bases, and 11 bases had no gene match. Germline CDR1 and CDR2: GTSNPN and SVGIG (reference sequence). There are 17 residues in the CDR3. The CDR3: CAWSTQRTSGAQETQYF. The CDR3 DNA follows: TGTGCCTGGAGTACCCAGAGGACTAGCGGAGCGCAAGAGACCCAGTACTTC.

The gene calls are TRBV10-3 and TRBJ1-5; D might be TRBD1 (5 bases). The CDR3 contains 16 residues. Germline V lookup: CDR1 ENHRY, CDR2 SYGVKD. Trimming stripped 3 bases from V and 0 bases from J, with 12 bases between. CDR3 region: CAISERGIDSNQPQHF. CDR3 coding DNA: TGTGCCATCAGTGAAAGGGGAATTGATAGCAATCAGCCCCAGCATTTT.

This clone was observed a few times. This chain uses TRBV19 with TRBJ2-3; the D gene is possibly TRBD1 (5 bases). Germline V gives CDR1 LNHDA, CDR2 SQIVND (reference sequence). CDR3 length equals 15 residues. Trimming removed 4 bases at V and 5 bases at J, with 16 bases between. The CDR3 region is CASSTGAGRGDTQYF. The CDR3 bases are TGTGCCAGTAGTACTGGGGCAGGCCGAGGAGATACGCAGTATTTT.

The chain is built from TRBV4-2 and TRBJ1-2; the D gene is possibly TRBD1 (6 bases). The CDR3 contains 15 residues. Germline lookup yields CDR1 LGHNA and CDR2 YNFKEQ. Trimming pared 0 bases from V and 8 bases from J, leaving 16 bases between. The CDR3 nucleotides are TGTGCCAGCAGCCAAGATTGGGCAGGGGTAGGCGGCTACACCTTC. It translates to CASSQDWAGVGGYTF.

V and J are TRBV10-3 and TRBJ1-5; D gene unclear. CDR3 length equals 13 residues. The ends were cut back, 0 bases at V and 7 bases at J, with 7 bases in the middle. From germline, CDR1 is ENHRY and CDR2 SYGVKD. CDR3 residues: CAISESPGQPQHF. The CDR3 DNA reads TGTGCCATCAGTGAGTCGCCAGGCCAGCCCCAGCATTTT.

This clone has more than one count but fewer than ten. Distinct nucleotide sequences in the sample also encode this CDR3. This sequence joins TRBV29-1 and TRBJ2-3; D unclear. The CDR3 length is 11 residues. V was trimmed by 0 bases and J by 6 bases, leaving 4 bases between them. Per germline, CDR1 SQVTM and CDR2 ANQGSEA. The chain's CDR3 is CSVEDPDTQYF. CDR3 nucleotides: TGCAGCGTTGAAGATCCGGATACGCAGTATTTT.

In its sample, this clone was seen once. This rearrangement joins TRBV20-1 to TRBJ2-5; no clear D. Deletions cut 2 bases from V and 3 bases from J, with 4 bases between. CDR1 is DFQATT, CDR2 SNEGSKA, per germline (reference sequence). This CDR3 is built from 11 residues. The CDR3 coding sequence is TGCAGTGCTAGAAGTAAAGAGACCCAGTACTTC. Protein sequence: CSARSKETQYF.

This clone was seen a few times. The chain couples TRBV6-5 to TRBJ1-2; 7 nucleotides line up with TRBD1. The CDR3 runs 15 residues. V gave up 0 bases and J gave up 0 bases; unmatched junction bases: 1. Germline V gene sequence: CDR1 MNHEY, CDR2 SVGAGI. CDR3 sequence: CASSYSGTANYGYTF. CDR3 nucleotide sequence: TGTGCCAGCAGTTACTCCGGGACAGCTAACTATGGCTACACCTTC.

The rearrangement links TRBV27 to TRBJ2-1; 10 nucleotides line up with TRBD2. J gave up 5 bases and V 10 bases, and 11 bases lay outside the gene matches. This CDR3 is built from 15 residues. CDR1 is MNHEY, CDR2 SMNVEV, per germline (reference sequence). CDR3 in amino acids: CATSVLAGVNNEQFF. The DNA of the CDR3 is TGTGCCACCTCAGTTCTAGCGGGGGTCAACAATGAGCAGTTCTTC.

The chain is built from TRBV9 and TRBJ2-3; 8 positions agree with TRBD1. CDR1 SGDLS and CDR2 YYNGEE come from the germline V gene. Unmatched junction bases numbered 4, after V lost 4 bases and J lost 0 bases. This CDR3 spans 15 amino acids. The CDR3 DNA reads TGTGCCAGCAGCCTCAGGACAGGGAGCACAGATACGCAGTATTTT. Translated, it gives CASSLRTGSTDTQYF.

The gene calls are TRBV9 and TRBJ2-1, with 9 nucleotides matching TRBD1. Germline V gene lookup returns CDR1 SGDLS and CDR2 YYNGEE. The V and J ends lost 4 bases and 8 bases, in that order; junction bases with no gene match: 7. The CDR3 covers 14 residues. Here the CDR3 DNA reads TGTGCCAGCAGCCCGGGACAGGGTAGCTATGAGCAGTTCTTC. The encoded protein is CASSPGQGSYEQFF.

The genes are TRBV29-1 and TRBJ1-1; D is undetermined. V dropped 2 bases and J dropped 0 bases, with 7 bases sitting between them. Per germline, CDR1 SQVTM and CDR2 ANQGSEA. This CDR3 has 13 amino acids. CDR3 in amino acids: CSVEKTVNTEAFF. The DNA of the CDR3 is TGCAGCGTTGAAAAGACCGTGAACACTGAAGCTTTCTTT.

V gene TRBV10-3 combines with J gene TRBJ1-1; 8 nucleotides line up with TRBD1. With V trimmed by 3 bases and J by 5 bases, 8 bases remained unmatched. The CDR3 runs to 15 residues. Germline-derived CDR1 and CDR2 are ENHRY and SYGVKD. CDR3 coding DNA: TGTGCCATCAGTGAAACTCTACGGACAGGGACTGAAGCTTTCTTT. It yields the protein CAISETLRTGTEAFF.

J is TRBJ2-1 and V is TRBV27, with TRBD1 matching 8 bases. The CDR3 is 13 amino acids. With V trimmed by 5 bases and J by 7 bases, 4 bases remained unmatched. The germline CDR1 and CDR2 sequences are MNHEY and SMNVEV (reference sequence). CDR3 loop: CASSLRQGNEQFF. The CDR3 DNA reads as TGTGCCAGCAGTCTCCGACAGGGGAATGAGCAGTTCTTC.

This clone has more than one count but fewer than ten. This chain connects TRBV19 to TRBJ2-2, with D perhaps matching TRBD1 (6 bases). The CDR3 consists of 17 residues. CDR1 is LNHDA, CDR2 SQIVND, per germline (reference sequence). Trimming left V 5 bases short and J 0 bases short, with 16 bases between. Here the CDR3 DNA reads TGTGCCAGTAGTTCCCCGGGACAACTCGCGAACACCGGGGAGCTGTTTTTT. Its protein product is CASSSPGQLANTGELFF.

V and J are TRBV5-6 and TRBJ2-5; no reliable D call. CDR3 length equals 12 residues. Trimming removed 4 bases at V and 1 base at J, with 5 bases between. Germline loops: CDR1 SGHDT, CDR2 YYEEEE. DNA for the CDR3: TGTGCCAGCAGCCGTCCCCAAGAGACCCAGTACTTC. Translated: CASSRPQETQYF.